The 26 T cell receptor beta chains in this list originate from one sample, sequenced in a study of CD8 T cells in ankylosing spondylitis. The study, taken as a whole, reports: Ankylosing spondylitis blood appeared to carry a characteristic TCR beta motif of seven to nine highly homologous variants.

The antigens of these receptors remain unknown. TCRdb reprocessed the 5' RACE reads via MiXCR and lists one record per CDR3 protein. This table holds 450,000 or so distinct CDR3 sequences, 26% found once. Sequencing was carried out using blood, either unsorted or a sorted T cell fraction (not recorded which). The receptors were gathered from a male donor with ankylosing spondylitis.

The chain carries TRBV6-1 and TRBJ2-7, with a tentative D call TRBD1 (5 bases). Germline lookup yields CDR1 MNHNS and CDR2 SASEGT. The V end lost 8 bases, the J end lost 4 bases, and 18 bases lay between the germline ends. This CDR3 has 14 residues. The CDR3, as DNA: TGTGCCAGCGCTGTTGCCAAAGGGGCGTACGAGCAGTACTTC. It is translated as CASAVAKGAYEQYF.

This clonotype turned up a few times. J is TRBJ1-5 and V is TRBV29-1; D gene uncertain. The germline V gene encodes CDR1 SQVTM and CDR2 ANQGSEA. Trimming cost V 4 bases and J 1 base, with 8 bases left between them. This CDR3 is 13 amino acids long. The CDR3, as DNA: TGCAGCGTTGGGGCAGGAAGCAATCAGCCCCAGCATTTT. Protein product: CSVGAGSNQPQHF. Full variable domain (rest looked up from reference TRBV29-1 and TRBJ1-5): SAVISQKPSRDICQRGTSLTIQCQVDSQVTMMFWYRQQPGQSLTLIATANQGSEATYESGFVIDKFPISRPNLTFSTLTVSNMSPEDSSIYLCSVGAGSNQPQHFGDGTRLSIL.

The chain recombines TRBV7-6 with TRBJ2-7, with unresolved D. Germline values: CDR1 SGHVS, CDR2 FNYEAQ. The germline V and J ends were trimmed by 0 bases and 5 bases, with 2 bases remaining between them. The CDR3 runs to 11 residues. The CDR3 sequence is CASSLANEQYV. In DNA form, the CDR3 reads TGTGCCAGCAGCTTAGCCAACGAGCAGTACGTC.

This chain's CDR3 is CSAARDQETQYF. DNA for the CDR3: TGCAGTGCCGCGCGGGACCAAGAGACCCAGTACTTC. The chain employs TRBV20-1 and TRBJ2-5; D might be TRBD2 (5 bases). Germline V lookup: CDR1 DFQATT, CDR2 SNEGSKA (reference sequence). The V and J ends lost 6 bases and 0 bases respectively, with 8 bases between them. The CDR3 spans 12 residues.

The rearrangement links TRBV28 to TRBJ1-1; D gene uncertain. Trimming left V 8 bases short and J 11 bases short, with 15 bases between. Germline assignment: CDR1 MDHEN and CDR2 SYDVKM. This CDR3 comprises 11 residues. The CDR3 DNA reads as TGTGCCAGCCGTTCAGAAATCCGGGCTTTCTTT. Its translation is CASRSEIRAFF. Drawing the rest from reference TRBV28 and TRBJ1-1, the complete variable domain is DVKVTQSSRYLVKRTGEKVFLECVQDMDHENMFWYRQDPGLGLRLIYFSYDVKMKEKGDIPEGYSVSREKKERFSLILESASTNQTSMYLCASRSEIRAFFGQGTRLTVV.

The V call is TRBV29-1, the J call TRBJ2-3; a weak D match, TRBD1 (6 bases). The CDR3 is 13 residues long. CDR1 and CDR2 from the germline V gene are SQVTM and ANQGSEA. Trimming removed 6 bases from V and 3 bases from J, with 13 bases in between. The CDR3 DNA reads TGCAGCGTGACCCAGGGGAGTACAGATACGCAGTATTTT. It translates to CSVTQGSTDTQYF.

This clonotype was observed a few times. The CDR3 nucleotides are TGCAGCGTTGGACAGCTGGTATTGGGGACAGATACGCAGTATTTT. Residues: CSVGQLVLGTDTQYF. J is TRBJ2-3 and V is TRBV29-1; D may be TRBD1 (5 bases). The germline V and J ends were trimmed by 4 bases and 3 bases, with 17 bases remaining between them. CDR1 is SQVTM and CDR2 is ANQGSEA in the germline V gene. The CDR3 consists of 15 residues.

The gene calls are TRBV3-1 and TRBJ1-1; D remains unclear. V was trimmed by 2 bases and J by 1 base, leaving 14 bases between them. Germline CDR1 is LGHDT and CDR2 is YNNKEL (reference sequence). The CDR3 loop spans 16 amino acids. CDR3: CASSQYSQETNTEAFF. In DNA form, the CDR3 reads TGTGCCAGCAGCCAATATTCCCAGGAGACGAACACTGAAGCTTTCTTT.

This chain uses TRBV4-2 with TRBJ2-3; D remains ambiguous. CDR3 length: 16 amino acids. Germline V gene data show CDR1 as LGHNA and CDR2 as YNFKEQ. The V end lost 0 bases, the J end lost 1 base, and 11 bases lay between the germline ends. CDR3 region: CASSQDIASGTDTQYF. The CDR3 DNA is TGTGCCAGCAGCCAAGATATCGCCTCGGGCACAGATACGCAGTATTTT.

For the CDR3, the DNA is TGTGCCAGCTCACCATCGGGGGGCCACGATGGCTACACCTTC. Its protein is CASSPSGGHDGYTF. The chain combines TRBV18 with TRBJ1-2; possible D gene TRBD1, 6 bases. Germline CDR1 is KGHSH and CDR2 is LQKENI. This CDR3 has 14 amino acids. V gave up 2 bases and J gave up 6 bases, with 13 bases separating them.

This clonotype showed up just a few times. V gene TRBV12-3 or TRBV12-4 combines with J gene TRBJ1-1; D is possibly TRBD1 (5 bases). Trimming removed 6 bases from V and 2 bases from J, with 16 bases in between. The CDR3 sequence is 15 residues long. The CDR3 reads CASSPNEGANTEAFF. CDR3 coding DNA: TGTGCCAGCAGCCCTAATGAAGGGGCTAACACTGAAGCTTTCTTT.

This clonotype was recorded a few times. The chain is built from TRBV2 and TRBJ2-3; 11 nucleotides agree with TRBD1. The V segment lost 6 bases and the J segment 4 bases; nucleotides outside the gene matches: 6. The germline V gene has CDR1 SNHLY and CDR2 FYNNEI. The CDR3 runs 15 residues. The CDR3 sequence: CASSPGQGGSDTQYF. In DNA, the CDR3 is TGTGCCAGCAGCCCGGGACAGGGGGGCTCAGATACGCAGTATTTT.

The rearrangement links TRBV29-1 to TRBJ2-3; 15 positions agree with TRBD2. In germline, CDR1 is SQVTM, CDR2 ANQGSEA. The junction had 3 bases not matched to a gene; V was cut back by 1 base and J by 4 bases. The CDR3 is 16 residues long. Here the CDR3 DNA reads TGCAGCGTTGAAGGGACTAGCGGGAGGGCCGCAGATACGCAGTATTTT. It encodes CSVEGTSGRAADTQYF.

The rearrangement joins TRBV6-5 to TRBJ1-2; 9 bases map to TRBD1. The germline V gene encodes CDR1 MNHEY and CDR2 SVGAGI. Trimming took 4 bases from V and 6 from J; bases not matched to a gene: 6. This CDR3 contains 14 residues. CDR3 loop: CASSSGQGPDGYTF. The CDR3 region has the DNA TGTGCCAGCAGTTCTGGACAGGGGCCTGATGGCTACACCTTC.

This clonotype has just one count. A single base separates this from a much larger clone, so it may be a read error. The CDR3 bases are TGTGCCAGCAGCTTATGGGCAGCCTCACCCCCCCACTTT. This sequence encodes CASSLWAASPPHF. The V gene is TRBV7-2, the J gene TRBJ1-6, with unresolved D. The CDR3 contains 13 residues. Germline V gives CDR1 SGHTA, CDR2 FQGNSA. Looking up the rest from reference TRBV7-2 and TRBJ1-6 gives the full variable domain: GAGVSQSPSNKVTEKGKDVELRCDPISGHTALYWYRQSLGQGLEFLIYFQGNSAPDKSGLPSDRFSAERTGGSVSTLTIQRTQQEDSAVYLCASSLWAASPPHFGNGTRLTVT.

The chain carries TRBV12-3 or TRBV12-4 and TRBJ2-7; 7 bases match TRBD1. The ends lost 2 bases at V and 2 bases at J; junction bases unmatched: 6. The CDR3 sequence is 15 residues long. The CDR3 protein is CASSLRTGVPYEQYV. Here the CDR3 DNA reads TGTGCCAGCAGTTTACGGACAGGTGTACCCTACGAGCAGTACGTC.

V gene TRBV20-1 combines with J gene TRBJ1-1; D may be TRBD1 (5 bases). The length of the CDR3 is 17 residues. Germline V gives CDR1 DFQATT, CDR2 SNEGSKA (reference sequence). The ends were cut back, 3 bases at V and 0 bases at J, with 20 bases in the middle. CDR3 sequence reads: CSARPNVGVGVNTEAFF. In nucleotides, the CDR3 is TGCAGTGCTAGGCCAAATGTCGGGGTGGGGGTGAACACTGAAGCTTTCTTT.

This sequence joins TRBV20-1 and TRBJ1-2; D gene uncertain. Germline-derived CDR1 and CDR2 are DFQATT and SNEGSKA (reference sequence). This CDR3 is 12 amino acids long. The V end lost 6 bases, the J end lost 1 base, and 9 bases lay between the germline ends. CDR3 amino acids: CSALTDNYGYTF. CDR3 DNA: TGCAGTGCCTTGACTGATAACTATGGCTACACCTTC.

The rearrangement joins TRBV7-8 to TRBJ1-1; weak D call: TRBD1 (5 bases). Germline V gene data show CDR1 as SGHVS and CDR2 as FQNEAQ. Trimming stripped 0 bases from V and 0 bases from J, with 14 bases between. This CDR3 is built from 17 residues. CDR3 region: CASSLARPGIMNTEAFF. The CDR3 DNA is TGTGCCAGCAGCTTAGCGCGCCCAGGGATTATGAACACTGAAGCTTTCTTT.

The chain couples TRBV5-1 to TRBJ2-1; D remains ambiguous. Germline values: CDR1 SGHRS, CDR2 YFSETQ. CDR3 length equals 12 residues. The V end was cut by 0 bases, the J end by 6 bases, with 4 bases between. The DNA of the CDR3 is TGCGCCAGCAGCTTGGAGTTCAATGAGCAGTTCTTC. As protein: CASSLEFNEQFF.

The chain couples TRBV11-2 to TRBJ2-3, with 9 bases aligning to TRBD2. Trimming at V came to 0 bases and at J to 3 bases, leaving 13 bases not matched to a gene. The CDR3 extends over 19 amino acids. Per germline, CDR1 SGHAT and CDR2 FQNNGV. DNA for the CDR3: TGTGCCAGCAGCTTAGATCTCGCGGGGGGGAGGTTTGGGACAGATACGCAGTATTTT. Residues: CASSLDLAGGRFGTDTQYF.

CDR3 nucleotide sequence: TGTGCCAGCAGCTTACTAAGCGGGACAGAGACCCAGTACTTC. Residues: CASSLLSGTETQYF. The V call is TRBV7-9, the J call TRBJ2-5, with 7 bases matching TRBD2. Germline trimming cut 2 bases from V and 4 bases from J; bases unmatched to any gene: 4. CDR3 size: 14 residues. From germline, CDR1 is SEHNR and CDR2 FQNEAQ (reference sequence).

This rearrangement joins TRBV19 to TRBJ1-6; D unresolved. V lost 5 bases, J lost 9 bases, and 17 bases lay in between. The germline V gene has CDR1 LNHDA and CDR2 SQIVND (reference sequence). The CDR3 contains 15 residues. The chain's CDR3 is CASSQQAVAVSPLHF. The CDR3 coding sequence is TGTGCCAGTAGTCAGCAGGCAGTGGCCGTTTCACCCCTCCACTTT.

This chain links TRBV20-1 with TRBJ2-7; D may be TRBD1 or TRBD2 (6 bases each). Germline V gene lookup returns CDR1 DFQATT and CDR2 SNEGSKA (reference sequence). The CDR3 totals 16 residues. Trimming removed 3 bases from V and 2 bases from J, with 20 bases in between. The CDR3 nucleotides read TGCAGTGCTAGCGGGAGTACGGTGCAGGGGACCTACGAGCAGTACTTC. As protein: CSASGSTVQGTYEQYF.

A few counts support this clonotype. CDR3 residues: CASSLRSGIDTGELFF. The CDR3 nucleotides are TGTGCCAGCAGCTTGCGCTCCGGGATCGACACCGGGGAGCTGTTTTTT. The chain joins TRBV5-5 to TRBJ2-2, with D tentatively TRBD2 (5 bases). CDR1 is SGHKS and CDR2 is YYEKEE in the germline V gene (reference sequence). V lost 1 base to trimming and J lost 3 bases, with 13 bases between them. The CDR3 totals 16 residues. Full variable domain (rest looked up from reference TRBV5-5 and TRBJ2-2): DAGVTQSPTHLIKTRGQQVTLRCSPISGHKSVSWYQQVLGQGPQFIFQYYEKEERGRGNFPDRFSARQFPNYSSELNVNALLLGDSALYLCASSLRSGIDTGELFFGEGSRLTVL.

The rearrangement uses TRBV19 and TRBJ1-1; D gene unclear. The CDR3 spans 13 residues. Germline CDR1 is LNHDA and CDR2 is SQIVND (reference sequence). Trimming took off 5 bases at V and 1 base at J, with 8 bases between the two ends. CDR3 protein: CASSSLGNTEAFF. In DNA form, the CDR3 reads TGTGCCAGTAGTTCCCTCGGGAACACTGAAGCTTTCTTT.